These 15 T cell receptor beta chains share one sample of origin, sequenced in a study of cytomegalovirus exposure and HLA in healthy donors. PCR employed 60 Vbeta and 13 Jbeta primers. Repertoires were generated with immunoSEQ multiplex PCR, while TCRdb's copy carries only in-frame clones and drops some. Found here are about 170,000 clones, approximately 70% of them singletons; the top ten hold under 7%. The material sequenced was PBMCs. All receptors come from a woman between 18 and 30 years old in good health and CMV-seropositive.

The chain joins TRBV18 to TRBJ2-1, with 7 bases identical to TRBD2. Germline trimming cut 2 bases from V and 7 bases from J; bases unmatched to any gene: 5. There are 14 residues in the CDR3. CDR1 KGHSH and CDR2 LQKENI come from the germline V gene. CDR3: CASSPNGGENEQFF. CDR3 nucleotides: TGTGCCAGCTCACCAAATGGGGGGGAAAATGAGCAGTTCTTC.

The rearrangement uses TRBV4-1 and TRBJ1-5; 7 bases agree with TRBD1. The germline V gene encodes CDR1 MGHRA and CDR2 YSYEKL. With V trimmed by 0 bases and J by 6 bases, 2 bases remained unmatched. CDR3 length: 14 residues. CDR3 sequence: CASSQEQGIQPQHF. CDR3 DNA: TGCGCCAGCAGCCAAGAACAGGGGATTCAGCCCCAGCATTTT.

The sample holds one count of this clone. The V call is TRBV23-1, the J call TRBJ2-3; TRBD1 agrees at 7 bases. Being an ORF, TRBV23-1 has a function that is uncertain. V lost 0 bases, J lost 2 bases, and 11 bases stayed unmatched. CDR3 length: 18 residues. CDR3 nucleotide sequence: TGCGCCAGCAGTCAATCTGTCCTGGCCAGGGGGTTCACAGATACGCAGTATTTT. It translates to CASSQSVLARGFTDTQYF.

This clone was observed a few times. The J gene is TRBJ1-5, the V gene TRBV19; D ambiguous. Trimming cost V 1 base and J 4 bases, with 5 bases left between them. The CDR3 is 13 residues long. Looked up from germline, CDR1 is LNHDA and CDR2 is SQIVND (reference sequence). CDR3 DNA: TGTGCCAGTAGTATAGGAGGGAATCAGCCCCAGCATTTT. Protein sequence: CASSIGGNQPQHF.

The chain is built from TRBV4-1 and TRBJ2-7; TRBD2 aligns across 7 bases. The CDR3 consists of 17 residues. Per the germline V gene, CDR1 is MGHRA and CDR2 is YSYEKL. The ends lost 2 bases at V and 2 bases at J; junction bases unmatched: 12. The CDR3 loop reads CASSQNQGGSSAYEQYF. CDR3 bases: TGCGCCAGCAGCCAAAATCAGGGAGGGAGTTCTGCCTACGAGCAGTACTTC.

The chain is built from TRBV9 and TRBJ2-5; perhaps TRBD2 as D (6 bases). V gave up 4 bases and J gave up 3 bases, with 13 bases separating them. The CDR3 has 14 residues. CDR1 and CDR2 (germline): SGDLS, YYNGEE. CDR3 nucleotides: TGTGCCAGCAGCCCGGGGGAACAAGAAGAGACCCAGTACTTC. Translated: CASSPGEQEETQYF. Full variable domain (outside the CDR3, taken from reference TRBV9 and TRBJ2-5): DSGVTQTPKHLITATGQRVTLRCSPRSGDLSVYWYQQSLDQGLQFLIQYYNGEERAKGNILERFSAQQFPDLHSELNLSSLELGDSALYFCASSPGEQEETQYFGPGTRLLVL.

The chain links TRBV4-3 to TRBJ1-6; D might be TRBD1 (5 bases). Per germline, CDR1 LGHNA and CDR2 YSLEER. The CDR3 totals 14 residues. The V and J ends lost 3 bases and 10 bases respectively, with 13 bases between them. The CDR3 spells CASSQRGGESPLHF. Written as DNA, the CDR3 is TGCGCCAGCAGCCAGCGGGGGGGGGAGTCACCCCTCCACTTT.

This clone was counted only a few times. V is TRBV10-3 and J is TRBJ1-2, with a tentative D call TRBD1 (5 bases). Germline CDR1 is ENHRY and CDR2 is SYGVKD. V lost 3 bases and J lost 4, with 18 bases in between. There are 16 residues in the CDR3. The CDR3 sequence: CAISEVVDTRSYGYTF. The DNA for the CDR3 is TGTGCCATCAGTGAAGTCGTGGACACTCGGTCCTATGGCTACACCTTC.

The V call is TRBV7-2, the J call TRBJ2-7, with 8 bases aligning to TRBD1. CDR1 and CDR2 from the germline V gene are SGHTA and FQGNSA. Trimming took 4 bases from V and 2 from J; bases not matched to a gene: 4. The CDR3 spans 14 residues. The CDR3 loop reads CASSSWTGTYEQYF. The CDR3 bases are TGTGCCAGCAGCTCCTGGACAGGGACCTACGAGCAGTACTTC.

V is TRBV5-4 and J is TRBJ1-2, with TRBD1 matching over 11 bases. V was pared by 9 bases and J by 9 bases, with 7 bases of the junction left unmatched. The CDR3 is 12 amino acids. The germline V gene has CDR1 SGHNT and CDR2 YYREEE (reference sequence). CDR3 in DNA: TGTGCCACTTCCGGGACAGGGGGAAGCTACACCTTC. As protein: CATSGTGGSYTF.

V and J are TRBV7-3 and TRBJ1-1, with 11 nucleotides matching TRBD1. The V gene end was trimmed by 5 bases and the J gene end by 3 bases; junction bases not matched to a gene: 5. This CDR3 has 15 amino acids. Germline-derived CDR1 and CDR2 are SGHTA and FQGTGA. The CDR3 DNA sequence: TGTGCCAGCAGCCCTAGGACAGGGGGCTACACTGAAGCTTTCTTT. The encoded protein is CASSPRTGGYTEAFF. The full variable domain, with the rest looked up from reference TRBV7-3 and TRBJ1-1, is GAGVSQTPSNKVTEKGKYVELRCDPISGHTALYWYRQSLGQGPEFLIYFQGTGAADDSGLPNDRFFAVRPEGSVSTLKIQRTERGDSAVYLCASSPRTGGYTEAFFGQGTRLTVV.

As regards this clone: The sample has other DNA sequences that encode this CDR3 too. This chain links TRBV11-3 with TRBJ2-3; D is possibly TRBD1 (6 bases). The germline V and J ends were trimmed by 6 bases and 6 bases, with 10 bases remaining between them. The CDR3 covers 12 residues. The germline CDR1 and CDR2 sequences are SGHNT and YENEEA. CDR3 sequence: CASSLQGDTQYF. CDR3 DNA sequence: TGTGCCAGCAGTCTCCAGGGGGATACGCAGTATTTT.

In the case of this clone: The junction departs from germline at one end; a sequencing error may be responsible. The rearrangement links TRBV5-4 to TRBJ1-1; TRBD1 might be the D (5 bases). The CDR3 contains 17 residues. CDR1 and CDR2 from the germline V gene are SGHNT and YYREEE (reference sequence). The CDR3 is CASSQDVAGIMNTEAFF. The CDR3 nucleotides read TGCGCCAGCAGCCAAGACGTGGCAGGGATCATGAACACTGAAGCTTTCTTT.

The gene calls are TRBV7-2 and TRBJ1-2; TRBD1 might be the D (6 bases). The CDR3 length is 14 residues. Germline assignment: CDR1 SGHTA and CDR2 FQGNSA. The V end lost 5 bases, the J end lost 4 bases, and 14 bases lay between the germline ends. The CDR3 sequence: CASSQRQAAYGYTF. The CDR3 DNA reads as TGTGCCAGCAGCCAGAGACAGGCAGCCTATGGCTACACCTTC.

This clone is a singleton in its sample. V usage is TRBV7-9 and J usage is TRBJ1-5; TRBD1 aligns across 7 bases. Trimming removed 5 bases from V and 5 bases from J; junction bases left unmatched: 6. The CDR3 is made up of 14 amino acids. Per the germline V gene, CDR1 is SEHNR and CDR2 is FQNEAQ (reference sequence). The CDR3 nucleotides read TGTGCCAGCAGCGAGGGGACAGCCTATCAGCCCCAGCATTTT. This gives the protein CASSEGTAYQPQHF.